This paragraph reports one T cell receptor (beta chain). With V trimmed by 5 bases and J by 4 bases, 6 bases remained unmatched. The CDR3 runs to 13 residues. Germline V CDR1 and CDR2: DFQATT, SNEGSKA (reference sequence). TCRdb fed the 5' RACE reads into MiXCR, producing one record per CDR3 protein. The data show about 310,000 distinct CDR3 sequences, more than 20% seen once. These data come from a study of CD8 T cells in ankylosing spondylitis. Sequences were obtained from blood, either unsorted or a sorted T cell fraction (not recorded which). The V and J genes are TRBV20-1 and TRBJ2-5; 8 bases line up with TRBD2. This TCR was sampled from a female donor with ankylosing spondylitis or in good health (not recorded which). Here the CDR3 reads CSASSREGETQYF. The CDR3 region has the DNA TGCAGTGCTTCCAGCCGGGAGGGAGAGACCCAGTACTTC.